The clone carrying this TCR beta chain showed up just a few times. The sample belongs to a study of blood T cell repertoires in COVID-19. For the study at large: Samples representing acute and convalescent COVID-19 were sourced from the United States, Italy and Spain.

Profiling relied on immunoSEQ multiplex PCR, and the TCRdb table lists in-frame clones only, not all of them. This sample yields 91,000 or so clones, of which approximately 82% are seen a single time; around 7.3% belongs to the top ten. This CDR3 contains 15 residues. V dropped 1 base and J dropped 4 bases, with 13 bases sitting between them. CDR1 and CDR2 (germline): MNHEY, SVGAGI. The sequence came from a man in his fifties or sixties with active or convalescent COVID-19. Sequencing was done on a sample of peripheral blood. The chain recombines TRBV6-5 with TRBJ1-1; TRBD1 might be the D (5 bases). Here the CDR3 DNA reads TGTGCCAGCAGTTACTTTGCCAGGGTTGGCACTGAAGCTTTCTTT. Translation: CASSYFARVGTEAFF.